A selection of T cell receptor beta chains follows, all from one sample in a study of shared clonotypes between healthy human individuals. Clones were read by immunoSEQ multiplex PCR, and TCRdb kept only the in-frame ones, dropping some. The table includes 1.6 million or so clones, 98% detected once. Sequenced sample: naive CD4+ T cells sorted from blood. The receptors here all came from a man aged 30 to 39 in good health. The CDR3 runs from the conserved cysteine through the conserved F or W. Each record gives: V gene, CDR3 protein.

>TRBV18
CASSRKDRSYEQYF
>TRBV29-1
CSGRATGELFF
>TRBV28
CASSLIGSVEAFF
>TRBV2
CASSGYGRAVNEQFF
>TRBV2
CASSVYGGGELFF
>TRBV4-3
CASSQTGFYEQYF
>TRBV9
CASSVLQQGLSSGANVLTF
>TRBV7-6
CASSLVSPLFTDTQYF
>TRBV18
CASSPLSGTGELFF
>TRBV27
CASRRPGGLETQYF
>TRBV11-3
CASSPHSGGGTDTQYF
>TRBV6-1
CASFPREGIDREAFF
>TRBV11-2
CASSSGTSGRDDTQYF
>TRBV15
CATSRDPGAWEFF
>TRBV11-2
CASSSWGDGKNEQFF
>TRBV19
CASSIDRSGQPQHF
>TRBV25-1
CASSESLRRETTPYEQYF
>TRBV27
CASSLDSIAMNTEAFF
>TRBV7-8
CASSLAGWFNEQFF
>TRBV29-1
CSVVRTARNTEAFF
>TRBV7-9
CASSLRGRNTEAFF
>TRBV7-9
CASSREPPGISYNEQFF
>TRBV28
CASQQGYNEQFF
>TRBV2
CASSVSNTGELFF
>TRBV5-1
CASSLELAGPNEQFF
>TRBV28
CASTLTGTPNNEQFF
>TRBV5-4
CASSLTGTDTQYF
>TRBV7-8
CASSTPRGGIRTDTQYF
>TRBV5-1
CASSLGYNSGNTIYF
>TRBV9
CASSVGSYNEQFF
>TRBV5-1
CASSRDGAPGELFF